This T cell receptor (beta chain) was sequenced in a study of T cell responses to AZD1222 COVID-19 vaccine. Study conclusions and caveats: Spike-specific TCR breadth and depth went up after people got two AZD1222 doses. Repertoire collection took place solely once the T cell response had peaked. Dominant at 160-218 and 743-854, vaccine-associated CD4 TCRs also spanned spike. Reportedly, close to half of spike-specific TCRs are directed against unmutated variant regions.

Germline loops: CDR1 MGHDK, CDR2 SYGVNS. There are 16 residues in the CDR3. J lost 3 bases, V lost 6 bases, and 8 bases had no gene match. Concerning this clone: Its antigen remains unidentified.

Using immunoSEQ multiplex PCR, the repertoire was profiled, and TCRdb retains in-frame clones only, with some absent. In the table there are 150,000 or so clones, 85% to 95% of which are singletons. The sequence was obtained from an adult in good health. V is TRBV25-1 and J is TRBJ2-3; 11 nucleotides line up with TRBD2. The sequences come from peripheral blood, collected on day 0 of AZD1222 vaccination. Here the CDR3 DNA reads TGTGCCAGCAGCTCCGCTAGCGGGGGGTTAACAGATACGCAGTATTTT. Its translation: CASSSASGGLTDTQYF.